This TCR beta chain was profiled in a study of T cells in narcolepsy. Points on this clone: Antigen unknown.

The assay was immunoSEQ multiplex PCR, and TCRdb's table has in-frame clones only and misses some. Of some 30,000 clones in the sample, roughly 80% are singletons; the top ten hold roughly 0.7%. Study observations and caveats: Autoreactive clonotypes reportedly recurred in blood of same and different patients, not controls. Comparing one patient's CSF and blood CD4+ clonotypes highlighted HCRT- and TRIB2-specific autoreactive clonotypes. In some patient and control memory CD4+ samples, autoreactive clones were absent.

The source is a human donor in good health. The sequenced sample consisted of memory (CD45RA-) CD4+ T cells from blood.

CDR3 DNA sequence: TGTGCCAGCAGTTCAGGGGTTCAGCCCCAGCATTTT. This gives the protein CASSSGVQPQHF. The rearrangement uses TRBV7-9 and TRBJ1-5; the D gene is possibly TRBD1 (6 bases). V shed 6 bases and J shed 6 bases, with 9 bases lying between them. Germline V lookup: CDR1 SEHNR, CDR2 FQNEAQ (reference sequence). The CDR3 contains 12 residues.